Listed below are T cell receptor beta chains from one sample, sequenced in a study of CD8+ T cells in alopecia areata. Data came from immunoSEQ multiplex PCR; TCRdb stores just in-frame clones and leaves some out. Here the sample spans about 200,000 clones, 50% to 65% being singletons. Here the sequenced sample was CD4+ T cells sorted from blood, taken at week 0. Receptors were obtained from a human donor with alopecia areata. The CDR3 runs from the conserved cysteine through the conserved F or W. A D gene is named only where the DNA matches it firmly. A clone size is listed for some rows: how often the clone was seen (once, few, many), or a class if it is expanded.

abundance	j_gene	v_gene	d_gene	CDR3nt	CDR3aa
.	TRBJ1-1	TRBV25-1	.	TGTGCCAGCAGTGCCGGACATCTGAACACTGAAGCTTTCTTT	CASSAGHLNTEAFF
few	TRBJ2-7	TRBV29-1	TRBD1	TGCAGCACCCTACGAGGACAGGGCGGGTTCTACGAGCAGTACTTC	CSTLRGQGGFYEQYF
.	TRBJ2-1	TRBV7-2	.	TGTGCCAGCAGCTTAAGGGCCGGTGAGCAGTTCTTC	CASSLRAGEQFF
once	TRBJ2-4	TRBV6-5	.	TGTGCCAGCAGTCCCCCCAGGGGCAAAAACATTCAGTACTTC	CASSPPRGKNIQYF
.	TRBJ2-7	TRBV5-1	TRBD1	TGCGCCAGCAGCCCGGGACAGGGATACAACGAGCAGTACTTC	CASSPGQGYNEQYF
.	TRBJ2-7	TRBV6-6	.	TGTGCCAGCAGTTACTCGAGGGACGTCTACGAGCAGTACTTC	CASSYSRDVYEQYF
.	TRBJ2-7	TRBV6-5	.	TGTGCCAGCAGAAGAGGGTCCTACGAGCAGTACTTC	CASRRGSYEQYF
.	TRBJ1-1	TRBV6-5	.	TGTGCCAGCAGTTTAGGCGGTATTGAAGCTTTCTTT	CASSLGGIEAFF
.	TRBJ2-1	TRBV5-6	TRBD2	TGTGCCAGCAGCTTGGTGACTAGCACCTACAATGAGCAGTTCTTC	CASSLVTSTYNEQFF
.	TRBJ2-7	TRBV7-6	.	TGTGCCAGCAGCCCCCGGAGGGGGGACGAGCAGTACTTC	CASSPRRGDEQYF
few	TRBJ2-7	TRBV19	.	TGTGCCAGTAGTATCGGGGGACCTTCCTACGAGCAGTACTTC	CASSIGGPSYEQYF
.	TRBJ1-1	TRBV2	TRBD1	TGTGCCAGCAGGACCCCGGGACAGGGAAGGACTGAAGCTTTCTTT	CASRTPGQGRTEAFF
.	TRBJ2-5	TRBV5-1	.	TGCGCCAGCCGCCATCAAGAGACCCAGTACTTC	CASRHQETQYF
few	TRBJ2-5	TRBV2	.	TGTGCCAGCGGGCGGGACGGCCTTCAAGAGACCCAGTACTTC	CASGRDGLQETQYF
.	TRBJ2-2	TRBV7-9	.	TGTGCCAGCAGCACCGGGACGACCGGGGAGCTGTTTTTT	CASSTGTTGELFF
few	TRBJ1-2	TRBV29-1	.	TGCAGCGCAGGACAGTCAGGCTATGGCTACACCTTC	CSAGQSGYGYTF
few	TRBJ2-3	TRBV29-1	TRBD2	TGCAGCGTTGACCGGGGGGGAAGAGATACGCAGTATTTT	CSVDRGGRDTQYF
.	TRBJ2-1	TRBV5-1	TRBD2	TGCGCCAGCAGCTTACCCCGGCTAGCGGGAGCTCGAGGTAATGAGCAGTTCTTC	CASSLPRLAGARGNEQFF
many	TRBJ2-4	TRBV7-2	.	TGTGCCAGCAGCTTGCAGGGGAACATTCAGTACTTC	CASSLQGNIQYF
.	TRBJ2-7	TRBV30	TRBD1	TGTGCCTTGGGACAGGGGGCCTACGAGCAGTACTTC	CALGQGAYEQYF
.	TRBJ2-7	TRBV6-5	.	TGTGCCAGCAGTTACAGGTACAGGGCCTACGAGCAGTACTTC	CASSYRYRAYEQYF
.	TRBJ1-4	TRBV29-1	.	TGCAGCGCTTTCCTCTCAGCGTTAGCAACTAATGAAAAACTGTTTTTT	CSAFLSALATNEKLFF
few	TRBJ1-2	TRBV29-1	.	TGCAGCGTTGAAGAAGCTAACTATGGCTACACCTTC	CSVEEANYGYTF
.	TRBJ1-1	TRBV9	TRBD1	TGTGCCAGCAGCGTAGCAGGGGGCTTGGGCACTGAAGCTTTCTTT	CASSVAGGLGTEAFF
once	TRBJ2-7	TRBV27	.	TGTGCCAGCAGTTTATCGAGGGCCGTGCGCTACGAGCAGTACTTC	CASSLSRAVRYEQYF
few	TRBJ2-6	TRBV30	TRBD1	TGTGCCTGGGGAACAGGGGGCGCTGGGGCCAACGTCCTGACTTTC	CAWGTGGAGANVLTF
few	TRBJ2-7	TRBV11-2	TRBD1	TGTGCCAGCAGCTCCATACGAGACAGGGCCTACGAGCAGTACTTC	CASSSIRDRAYEQYF
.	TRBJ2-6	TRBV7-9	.	TGTGCCAGCAGCATCCGGGCCATCTACTCTGGGGCCAACGTCCTGACTTTC	CASSIRAIYSGANVLTF
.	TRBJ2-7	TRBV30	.	TGTGCCTGGAGTGTACAAGGGTACGAGCAGTACTTC	CAWSVQGYEQYF
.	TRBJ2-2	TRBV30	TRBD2	TGTGCCTTCGCTAGCGGGATGAACACCGGGGAGCTGTTTTTT	CAFASGMNTGELFF
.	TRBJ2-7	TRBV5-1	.	TGCGCCAGCAGCCTCCCAACCTTCGGAACCTACGAGCAGTACTTC	CASSLPTFGTYEQYF
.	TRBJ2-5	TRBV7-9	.	TGTGCCAGCAGCCAAGAGACCCAGTACTTC	CASSQETQYF
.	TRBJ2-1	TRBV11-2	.	TGTGCCAGCAGCTTAGCCCCAGCGGTTCCCTACAATGAGCAGTTCTTC	CASSLAPAVPYNEQFF
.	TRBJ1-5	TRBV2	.	TGTGCCAGCGGCTTCGAGGAGAAACAGCCCCAGCATTTT	CASGFEEKQPQHF
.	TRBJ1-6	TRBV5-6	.	TGTGCCAGCAGCTTGGGACAGATCAATTCACCCCTCCACTTT	CASSLGQINSPLHF
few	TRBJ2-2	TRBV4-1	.	TGCGCCAGCAGGGGACGGGGCACCGGGGAGCTGTTTTTT	CASRGRGTGELFF
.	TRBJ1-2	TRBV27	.	TGTGCCAGCAGTTCTCATGGGACCGTTTATGGCTACACCTTC	CASSSHGTVYGYTF
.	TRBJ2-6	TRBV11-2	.	TGTGCCAGCAGCTTAGACGGCGTCTCTGGGGCCAACGTCCTGACTTTC	CASSLDGVSGANVLTF
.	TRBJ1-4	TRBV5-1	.	TGCGCCAGCAGCCCTCAGGGAGGTGAAAAACTGTTTTTT	CASSPQGGEKLFF
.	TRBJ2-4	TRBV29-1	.	TGCAGCGTTGTTAGAATTGGGGGAGGCCTAGCCAAAAACATTCAGTACTTC	CSVVRIGGGLAKNIQYF
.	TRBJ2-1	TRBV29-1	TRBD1	TGCAGCGTTGGGGACAGGTACAACAATGAGCAGTTCTTC	CSVGDRYNNEQFF
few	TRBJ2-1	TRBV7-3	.	TGTGCCAGCAGCTTACTAGCCTACAATGAGCAGTTCTTC	CASSLLAYNEQFF
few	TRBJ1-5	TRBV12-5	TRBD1	TGTGCTAGTGGTTTGGTAAGGGGACAGGGGGCCGGAAGCAATCAGCCCCAGCATTTT	CASGLVRGQGAGSNQPQHF
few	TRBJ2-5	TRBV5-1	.	TGCGCCAGCAGCTTCGGGGGTGAGACCCAGTACTTC	CASSFGGETQYF
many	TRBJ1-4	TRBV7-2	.	TGTGCCAGCAGTCGGGAGCGGGAAAAACTGTTTTTT	CASSREREKLFF
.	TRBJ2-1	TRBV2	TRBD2	TGTGCCAGCAGTGAAGCGCCTAGCGGGAGCTCCTACAATGAGCAGTTCTTC	CASSEAPSGSSYNEQFF
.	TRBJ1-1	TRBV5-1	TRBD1	TGCGCCAGCAGTCCGGGGGACAGGTTCCCTGAAGCTTTCTTT	CASSPGDRFPEAFF
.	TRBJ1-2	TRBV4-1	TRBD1	TGCGCCAGCAGCCAAGGGACAGGGGTTGGCTACACCTTC	CASSQGTGVGYTF
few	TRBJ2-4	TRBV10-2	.	TGCGCCAGCAGTGAGGGCCAGGGAAGCATTCAGTACTTC	CASSEGQGSIQYF
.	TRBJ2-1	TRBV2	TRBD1	TGTGCCATCCTTAGGGACAGGGAGAATGAGCAGTTCTTC	CAILRDRENEQFF
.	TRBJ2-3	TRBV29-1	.	TGCAGCGTTGACAGGAGGGGAGATACGCAGTATTTT	CSVDRRGDTQYF